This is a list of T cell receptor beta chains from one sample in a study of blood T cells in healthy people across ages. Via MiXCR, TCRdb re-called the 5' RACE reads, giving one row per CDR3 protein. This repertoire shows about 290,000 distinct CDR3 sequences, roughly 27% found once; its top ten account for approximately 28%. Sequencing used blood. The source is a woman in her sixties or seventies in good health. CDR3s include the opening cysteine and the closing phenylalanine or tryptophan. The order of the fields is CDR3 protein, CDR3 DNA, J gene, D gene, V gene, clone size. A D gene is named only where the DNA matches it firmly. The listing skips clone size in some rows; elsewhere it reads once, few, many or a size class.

CDR3aa: CSVYGAVRGYTF
CDR3nt: TGCAGCGTTTACGGGGCCGTGCGTGGCTACACCTTC
j_gene: TRBJ1-2
d_gene: .
v_gene: TRBV29-1
abundance: .

CDR3aa: CSVEDGTEKETQYF
CDR3nt: TGCAGCGTTGAAGACGGGACGGAGAAAGAGACCCAGTACTTC
j_gene: TRBJ2-5
d_gene: .
v_gene: TRBV29-1
abundance: many

CDR3aa: CASSPGTFYEQYF
CDR3nt: TGTGCCAGCAGCCCCGGGACCTTCTACGAGCAGTACTTC
j_gene: TRBJ2-7
d_gene: .
v_gene: TRBV25-1
abundance: few

CDR3aa: CASSPSVAGSSYEQYF
CDR3nt: TGTGCCAGCAGCCCTAGCGTAGCGGGTAGCTCCTACGAGCAGTACTTC
j_gene: TRBJ2-7
d_gene: TRBD2
v_gene: TRBV7-2
abundance: few

CDR3aa: CASSQDNFQETQYF
CDR3nt: TGCGCCAGCAGCCAAGATAACTTCCAAGAGACCCAGTACTTC
j_gene: TRBJ2-5
d_gene: .
v_gene: TRBV4-3
abundance: .

CDR3aa: CSATTSGKDNEQFF
CDR3nt: TGCAGTGCGACGACTAGCGGGAAGGACAATGAGCAGTTCTTC
j_gene: TRBJ2-1
d_gene: TRBD2
v_gene: TRBV20-1
abundance: few

CDR3aa: CASSAGEWETQYF
CDR3nt: TGCGCCAGCAGTGCAGGGGAGTGGGAGACCCAGTACTTC
j_gene: TRBJ2-5
d_gene: .
v_gene: TRBV10-2
abundance: .

CDR3aa: CASSLNRGRSAEAFF
CDR3nt: TGTGCCAGCAGCTTAAATAGGGGGCGATCGGCTGAAGCTTTCTTT
j_gene: TRBJ1-1
d_gene: TRBD1
v_gene: TRBV11-2
abundance: .

CDR3aa: CTSSFGIRETQYF
CDR3nt: TGTACCAGCAGTTTTGGGATCCGGGAGACCCAGTACTTC
j_gene: TRBJ2-5
d_gene: .
v_gene: TRBV6-1
abundance: few

CDR3aa: CASSLDPSGRSEAFF
CDR3nt: TGTGCCAGCAGCTTGGACCCCTCGGGGAGGTCTGAAGCTTTCTTT
j_gene: TRBJ1-1
d_gene: .
v_gene: TRBV5-5
abundance: .

CDR3aa: CASSSSVGARTEAFF
CDR3nt: TGTGCCAGCAGCTCCTCCGTGGGGGCTCGGACTGAAGCTTTCTTT
j_gene: TRBJ1-1
d_gene: .
v_gene: TRBV11-1
abundance: many

CDR3aa: CASSPFGTLHEQYF
CDR3nt: TGTGCCAGCAGCCCCTTCGGGACCCTCCACGAGCAGTACTTC
j_gene: TRBJ2-7
d_gene: .
v_gene: TRBV9
abundance: many

CDR3aa: CASSLATSVNSYEQYF
CDR3nt: TGCGCCAGCAGCTTGGCTACTAGCGTGAACTCCTACGAGCAGTACTTC
j_gene: TRBJ2-7
d_gene: TRBD2
v_gene: TRBV5-1
abundance: few

CDR3aa: CASSLPGQNHEQYF
CDR3nt: TGTGCCAGCAGCCTCCCGGGACAGAACCACGAGCAGTACTTC
j_gene: TRBJ2-7
d_gene: TRBD1
v_gene: TRBV4-2
abundance: few

CDR3aa: CSAETTHEQYF
CDR3nt: TGCAGTGCTGAGACGACCCACGAGCAGTACTTC
j_gene: TRBJ2-7
d_gene: .
v_gene: TRBV20-1
abundance: .

CDR3aa: CSARDRRGGRRTDTQYF
CDR3nt: TGCAGTGCTAGAGATCGGCGAGGCGGGAGACGGACAGATACGCAGTATTTT
j_gene: TRBJ2-3
d_gene: TRBD2
v_gene: TRBV20-1
abundance: .

CDR3aa: CASSLGGSDQRTQYF
CDR3nt: TGTGCCAGCAGTTTAGGGGGAAGTGACCAGCGTACGCAGTATTTT
j_gene: TRBJ2-3
d_gene: .
v_gene: TRBV28
abundance: many

CDR3aa: CSARDRGGRGKGTEAFF
CDR3nt: TGCAGTGCTAGAGATCGCGGGGGGAGGGGGAAAGGCACTGAAGCTTTCTTT
j_gene: TRBJ1-1
d_gene: .
v_gene: TRBV20-1
abundance: .

CDR3aa: CASSQGLAGGNEQFF
CDR3nt: TGCGCCAGCAGCCAGGGACTAGCGGGAGGTAATGAGCAGTTCTTC
j_gene: TRBJ2-1
d_gene: TRBD2
v_gene: TRBV4-1
abundance: few

CDR3aa: CASRRDLPTDTQYF
CDR3nt: TGTGCCAGCAGACGGGACCTTCCCACAGATACGCAGTATTTT
j_gene: TRBJ2-3
d_gene: .
v_gene: TRBV6-2/TRBV6-3
abundance: .

CDR3aa: CASRRDTSPYEQYF
CDR3nt: TGTGCCAGCAGGAGGGACACCTCCCCCTACGAGCAGTACTTC
j_gene: TRBJ2-7
d_gene: .
v_gene: TRBV12-3/TRBV12-4
abundance: few

CDR3aa: CASSLGVSSNQPQHF
CDR3nt: TGTGCCAGCAGCTTAGGCGTTTCGAGCAATCAGCCCCAGCATTTT
j_gene: TRBJ1-5
d_gene: .
v_gene: TRBV7-6
abundance: few

CDR3aa: CASTLTGYTYEQYF
CDR3nt: TGTGCCAGCACCCTGACAGGCTACACCTACGAGCAGTACTTC
j_gene: TRBJ2-7
d_gene: .
v_gene: TRBV6-6
abundance: .

CDR3aa: CTGQGWWNEQFF
CDR3nt: TGCACGGGACAGGGTTGGTGGAATGAGCAGTTCTTC
j_gene: TRBJ2-1
d_gene: TRBD1
v_gene: TRBV29-1
abundance: .

CDR3aa: CASSYSAGRGETQYF
CDR3nt: TGTGCCAGCAGTTACTCGGCAGGGCGAGGAGAGACCCAGTACTTC
j_gene: TRBJ2-5
d_gene: .
v_gene: TRBV6-5
abundance: few

CDR3aa: CASSLVGARDTQYF
CDR3nt: TGCGCCAGCAGCTTGGTTGGGGCGCGAGATACGCAGTATTTT
j_gene: TRBJ2-3
d_gene: .
v_gene: TRBV5-1
abundance: .

CDR3aa: CSANVQGSYGYTF
CDR3nt: TGCAGTGCTAATGTACAGGGCTCCTATGGCTACACCTTC
j_gene: TRBJ1-2
d_gene: .
v_gene: TRBV20-1
abundance: .

CDR3aa: CASSASSGRAGEQYF
CDR3nt: TGTGCCAGCAGCGCAAGTAGCGGGAGGGCCGGTGAGCAGTACTTC
j_gene: TRBJ2-7
d_gene: TRBD2
v_gene: TRBV7-9
abundance: few

CDR3aa: CSVGRSYEAFF
CDR3nt: TGCAGCGTTGGCAGGTCTTATGAAGCTTTCTTT
j_gene: TRBJ1-1
d_gene: .
v_gene: TRBV29-1
abundance: .

CDR3aa: CASSGYKRGGWNEQFF
CDR3nt: TGTGCCAGCAGTGGATATAAGCGCGGGGGTTGGAATGAGCAGTTCTTC
j_gene: TRBJ2-1
d_gene: TRBD2
v_gene: TRBV2
abundance: few

CDR3aa: CSVEQASGANVLTF
CDR3nt: TGCAGCGTGGAACAAGCTTCTGGGGCCAACGTCCTGACTTTC
j_gene: TRBJ2-6
d_gene: .
v_gene: TRBV29-1
abundance: .

CDR3aa: CASSILGGQGSGYTF
CDR3nt: TGTGCCAGCAGTATACTTGGGGGACAGGGAAGTGGCTACACCTTC
j_gene: TRBJ1-2
d_gene: TRBD1
v_gene: TRBV6-1
abundance: .

CDR3aa: CASSIAVNTYNEQFF
CDR3nt: TGTGCCAGCAGCATAGCGGTTAATACCTACAATGAGCAGTTCTTC
j_gene: TRBJ2-1
d_gene: .
v_gene: TRBV11-2
abundance: few

CDR3aa: CSARDQPDRASYF
CDR3nt: TGCAGTGCTAGAGACCAACCTGACAGGGCTTCGTACTTC
j_gene: TRBJ2-5
d_gene: TRBD1
v_gene: TRBV20-1
abundance: many

CDR3aa: CASIHSGQIFVFGLEQYF
CDR3nt: TGCGCCAGTATACATTCGGGACAAATTTTTGTCTTTGGACTCGAGCAGTACTTC
j_gene: TRBJ2-7
d_gene: .
v_gene: TRBV10-1
abundance: few

CDR3aa: CASSTQGDGATQYF
CDR3nt: TGTGCCAGCAGCACACAGGGGGATGGGGCGACCCAGTACTTC
j_gene: TRBJ2-5
d_gene: TRBD1
v_gene: TRBV2
abundance: few

CDR3aa: CASSQAGGTGELFF
CDR3nt: TGTGCCAGCAGCCAAGCGGGAGGAACCGGGGAGCTGTTTTTT
j_gene: TRBJ2-2
d_gene: TRBD2
v_gene: TRBV14
abundance: few

CDR3aa: CASSSGLAGGKETQYF
CDR3nt: TGCGCCAGCAGTTCGGGACTAGCGGGAGGGAAGGAGACCCAGTACTTC
j_gene: TRBJ2-5
d_gene: TRBD2
v_gene: TRBV5-1
abundance: many

CDR3aa: CASSSGREYNEQFF
CDR3nt: TGTGCCAGCAGTTCGGGGCGGGAATACAATGAGCAGTTCTTC
j_gene: TRBJ2-1
d_gene: .
v_gene: TRBV27
abundance: .

CDR3aa: CSAYGGANQPQHF
CDR3nt: TGCAGTGCCTACGGGGGGGCCAATCAGCCCCAGCATTTT
j_gene: TRBJ1-5
d_gene: .
v_gene: TRBV20-1
abundance: .

CDR3aa: CASSLDREEGYTF
CDR3nt: TGTGCCAGCAGCCTCGACAGGGAAGAAGGCTACACCTTC
j_gene: TRBJ1-2
d_gene: TRBD1
v_gene: TRBV3-1
abundance: few

CDR3aa: CSARDTRGTKNIQYF
CDR3nt: TGCAGTGCTAGAGATACAAGGGGGACCAAAAACATTCAGTACTTC
j_gene: TRBJ2-4
d_gene: .
v_gene: TRBV20-1
abundance: .

CDR3aa: CASSLGLVGTNEKLFF
CDR3nt: TGCGCCAGCAGCTTGGGCCTCGTCGGGACTAATGAAAAACTGTTTTTT
j_gene: TRBJ1-4
d_gene: .
v_gene: TRBV5-1
abundance: few

CDR3aa: CASSPYNRESGNTIYF
CDR3nt: TGTGCCAGCAGTCCATACAACAGGGAATCTGGAAACACCATATATTTT
j_gene: TRBJ1-3
d_gene: .
v_gene: TRBV28
abundance: few

CDR3aa: CASSEGLAGTYTQYF
CDR3nt: TGTGCCAGTTCCGAGGGACTAGCGGGAACCTATACGCAGTATTTT
j_gene: TRBJ2-3
d_gene: TRBD2
v_gene: TRBV9
abundance: .

CDR3aa: CSAVDRSGNTIYF
CDR3nt: TGCAGTGCTGTGGACCGCTCTGGAAACACCATATATTTT
j_gene: TRBJ1-3
d_gene: .
v_gene: TRBV20-1
abundance: .

CDR3aa: CSADSIGGNTEAFF
CDR3nt: TGCAGCGCGGACAGTATTGGGGGGAACACTGAAGCTTTCTTT
j_gene: TRBJ1-1
d_gene: .
v_gene: TRBV29-1
abundance: .

CDR3aa: CASSLAGKITGELFF
CDR3nt: TGCGCCAGCAGCTTGGCCGGTAAAATCACCGGGGAGCTGTTTTTT
j_gene: TRBJ2-2
d_gene: .
v_gene: TRBV5-1
abundance: few

CDR3aa: CASSPGLPQETQYF
CDR3nt: TGTGCCAGCAGCCCGGGACTACCTCAAGAGACCCAGTACTTC
j_gene: TRBJ2-5
d_gene: TRBD2
v_gene: TRBV7-2
abundance: many

CDR3aa: CASSLQEDYYSGNTIYF
CDR3nt: TGTGCCAGCAGCTTGCAGGAGGATTACTACTCTGGAAACACCATATATTTT
j_gene: TRBJ1-3
d_gene: .
v_gene: TRBV5-6
abundance: many